This TCR beta chain was found in a study of T cells expressing NK-cell markers. The V gene's germline CDR1 is LGHNA and CDR2 YSLEER. The CDR3 is 14 residues long. TCRdb reworked the 5' RACE reads into one entry per CDR3 protein, no DNA. This listing includes over 120,000 distinct CDR3 sequences. The V gene is TRBV4-3, the J gene TRBJ2-1; TCRdb gives TRBD1 as the D gene, but with no DNA this cannot be confirmed. The sample consisted of blood T cells: a sorted CD56 or NKG2C T cell subset, CD4+ or CD8+ T cells, or bulk PBMC T cells (not recorded which). The receptor was derived from a man aged 18 to 29 in good health. The CDR3 spells CASSNWDRGNEQFF.